This TCR beta chain came from a study of T cells in Graves' hyperthyroidism and ophthalmopathy (dated by TCRdb to between 2019 and 2020). For context, the study as a whole: Peripheral blood was collected at initial diagnosis, before any treatment. TCR V-J signatures able to tell the groups apart were searched for in a discovery cohort of 90 to 100 patients, of whom more than 40 had Graves' ophthalmopathy and 57 had stable Graves' hyperthyroidism. An independent validation cohort of under 20 hyperthyroidism patients and roughly 16 patients who later progressed to ophthalmopathy tested prospective prediction of ophthalmopathy. The roughly 94 discovery patients were randomly split 7:3 into training and test sets. In roughly six Graves' hyperthyroidism patients, the study also compared T-cell repertoires from thyroid tissue with T-cell repertoires from blood. Once sampling was done, hyperthyroidism patients were given methimazole at a starting dose of 30 mg daily, whereas ophthalmopathy patients were given high-dose intravenous methylprednisolone. The paper describes TCR Vbeta CDR3 sequencing of about 140 peripheral blood samples, made up of about 41 ophthalmopathy patients, more than 70 hyperthyroidism patients and 17 progressor patients. Summary of the overall study and its limitations: A model built on a 13 V-J signature distinguished ophthalmopathy from stable hyperthyroidism, reaching around 90% sensitivity and around 81% specificity in cross-validation and 80%/75% in testing. Most expanded thyroid clonotypes (frequency above 0.001) were also detected in blood, suggesting blood repertoires may reflect thyroid immune responses. Sample size was not statistically predetermined, and investigators were not blinded to group allocation. In validation, the model predicted progression to ophthalmopathy with 55% to 71% sensitivity and 72% to 85% specificity, a median of 6.5 months before onset.

Amplification of TCR beta CDR3 regions was carried out from RNA transcripts. The first round of RT-PCR for the TCR CDR3 was performed with the HTBI primer set and the Qiagen OneStep RT-PCR kit. Libraries were constructed in a second round of multiplex PCR, after which size selection and purification were carried out. The libraries were sequenced on an Illumina HiSeq2000 using paired-end 100 bp reads. From the authors' description of their analysis: SOAPnuke was used to process the raw data, throwing out any read that contained adapters or uncalled bases, had a mean Phred below 15, or lacked an exact constant-primer or identifier match. COPE v1.2.5 was used to merge the high-quality paired reads, and each unique nucleotide sequence was defined as a clonotype. MiTCR v1.1 was used to align the clonotypes against IMGT TRBV, TRBD and TRBJ reference segments. The analysis was restricted to V-J combinations with a frequency above 0.0001, which together covered approximately 99% of the repertoires. The TCS score was defined as the ratio of F50 (clonal expansion) to E x V (chaos), calculated using BLOSUM62-based TCRdist between CDR3 peptides within each V-J. Welch's t-statistics and random forest reduced 500 to 550 V-J features to fewer than 15, which were used in a naive Bayes classifier (R e1071). TCRdb reworked the public reads: Q25 trimming with fastp, MiXCR clone assembly, productive beta chains retained. Rows with one shared CDR3 protein collapse into an entry with the most common genes and DNA. Clone size and V and J calls follow TCRdb, not the original study. In this sample the table shows 300,000 to 450,000 distinct CDR3 sequences, more than 15% of which occur a single time. The ten largest clonotypes hold around a quarter of the sample.

Compared with germline, V lacks 2 bases and J lacks 6 bases; bases without a gene match: 2. The germline V gene (reference sequence) supplies CDR1 LNHDA and CDR2 SQIVND. The cysteine opens and the phenylalanine closes a CDR3 of 14 amino acids. The entry retains the CDR3 DNA only, 42 bases that are in frame from base 1. Hyperthyroidism patients were newly diagnosed, had a disease duration of under 2 months, and were aged 18 to 65 years. Any patient with an uncontrolled infection, another autoimmune disease, pregnancy or lactation was excluded. Diagnoses were established on the basis of clinical symptoms, serum thyroxine and TRAb, thyroid ultrasound, and orbital computed tomography. Blood from progressor patients was collected at the time of first diagnosis with hyperthyroidism, before any ophthalmopathy symptoms had appeared. PBMCs were isolated from 8 to 10 ml of fresh peripheral blood by Ficoll-Paque density gradient centrifugation. Patients classed as progressors first received a Graves' hyperthyroidism diagnosis and then went on to develop ophthalmopathy during follow-up. Total RNA was extracted with Trizol reagent, and quality was checked on an Agilent 2100 Bioanalyzer.

This clonotype came up a few times. There is no known antigen for this receptor. Within one base of it there is no much larger clone, and no base qualities were kept. This TCR derives from a woman aged 18 to 35 with Graves' hyperthyroidism that later progressed to Graves' ophthalmopathy. Here the chain combines TRBV19 and TRBJ2-1; the junction holds 9 bases that match TRBD1. Sequencing used blood. The DNA sequence is TGTGCCAGTAGTATAACAGGGGGCCGCAATGAGCAGTTCTTC. This codes for CASSITGGRNEQFF.